A single sample is the source of the 32 T cell receptor beta chains below, sequenced in a study of blood T cell repertoires in COVID-19. The method was immunoSEQ multiplex PCR; TCRdb's version includes in-frame clones alone and lacks a portion of them. This repertoire shows about 69,000 clones, less than 90% found once; its top ten account for about 3.2%. Material: peripheral blood. All receptors derive from a man older than 75 with acute or convalescent COVID-19.

This sequence joins TRBV2 and TRBJ1-2, with 9 bases matching TRBD1. Trimming at V came to 6 bases and at J to 7 bases, leaving 12 bases not matched to a gene. The CDR3 has 15 residues. Germline V gives CDR1 SNHLY, CDR2 FYNNEI. Here the CDR3 reads CASRPTTTGGAGYTF. DNA of the CDR3: TGTGCCAGCAGGCCCACGACCACAGGGGGCGCTGGCTACACCTTC. Supplemented by reference TRBV2 and TRBJ1-2, the full variable domain reads EPEVTQTPSHQVTQMGQEVILRCVPISNHLYFYWYRQILGQKVEFLVSFYNNEISEKSEIFDDQFSVERPDGSNFTLKIRSTKLEDSAMYFCASRPTTTGGAGYTFGSGTRLTVV.

This chain links TRBV19 with TRBJ2-7; 8 nucleotides match TRBD2. The CDR3 length is 17 residues. The junction had 12 bases not matched to a gene; V was cut back by 4 bases and J by 1 base. Germline V gene sequence: CDR1 LNHDA, CDR2 SQIVND (reference sequence). The CDR3 DNA reads TGTGCCAGTAGTACCCCCTTCTCCAGCGGGAGTTCCTACGAGCAGTACTTC. This codes for CASSTPFSSGSSYEQYF. Supplemented by reference TRBV19 and TRBJ2-7, the full variable domain reads DGGITQSPKYLFRKEGQNVTLSCEQNLNHDAMYWYRQDPGQGLRLIYYSQIVNDFQKGDIAEGYSVSREKKESFPLTVTSAQKNPTAFYLCASSTPFSSGSSYEQYFGPGTRLTVT.

The rearrangement links TRBV28 to TRBJ1-2; TRBD1 aligns across 7 bases. CDR1 and CDR2 (germline): MDHEN, SYDVKM. The CDR3 has 15 amino acids. J lost 0 bases, V lost 6 bases, and 7 bases had no gene match. Here the CDR3 reads CASRQTTGTNYGYTF. In nucleotides, the CDR3 is TGTGCCAGCAGGCAAACGACAGGGACTAACTATGGCTACACCTTC.

The chain carries TRBV29-1 and TRBJ1-2; D may be TRBD1 (5 bases). Trimming took off 4 bases at V and 5 bases at J, with 14 bases between the two ends. The CDR3 covers 13 residues. Germline CDR1 SQVTM, CDR2 ANQGSEA. CDR3 sequence (DNA): TGCAGCGTTGGGCAGGGTTCTAGGTATGGCTACACCTTC. Translation gives CSVGQGSRYGYTF.

The gene calls are TRBV29-1 and TRBJ2-3; 8 positions agree with TRBD2. V was pared by 3 bases and J by 2 bases, with 10 bases of the junction left unmatched. This CDR3 is built from 16 residues. CDR1 is SQVTM, CDR2 ANQGSEA, per germline. The CDR3 bases are TGCAGCGTTGATGGGGCAAGCGGGGGACTCACAGATACGCAGTATTTT. Translated, it gives CSVDGASGGLTDTQYF.

The chain is built from TRBV10-3 and TRBJ2-3; 9 bases align to TRBD1. The CDR3 is made up of 14 amino acids. Germline-derived CDR1 and CDR2 are ENHRY and SYGVKD. The trim removed 11 bases at V and 4 bases at J, leaving 10 bases unmatched. The CDR3 is CASGAGQGPDTQYF. The CDR3 DNA is TGTGCCTCAGGGGCGGGACAGGGACCAGATACGCAGTATTTT.

In this sample, this clone turned up a few times. The rearrangement uses TRBV3-1 (or the pseudogene TRBV3-2) and TRBJ2-7; 7 nucleotides align to TRBD2. The length of the CDR3 is 14 residues. Germline V CDR1 and CDR2: LGHDT, YNNKEL (reference sequence). J was trimmed by 6 bases and V by 8 bases; bases with no gene match: 13. CDR3 amino acids: CASGLGGSSAEQYF. The CDR3 region has the DNA TGTGCCAGCGGGTTGGGCGGGAGTTCGGCCGAGCAGTACTTC.

CDR3 DNA: TGTGCCAGCAGTGCTCCCGGGACAGTTAATGAAAAACTGTTTTTT. Translating gives CASSAPGTVNEKLFF. The chain uses TRBV7-9 and TRBJ1-4; the match to TRBD1 covers 7 bases. Germline trimming cut 6 bases from V and 4 bases from J; bases unmatched to any gene: 8. The V gene's germline CDR1 is SEHNR and CDR2 FQNEAQ (reference sequence). The CDR3 length is 15 residues. Combining the CDR3 with reference TRBV7-9 and TRBJ1-4 gives the whole variable domain DTGVSQNPRHKITKRGQNVTFRCDPISEHNRLYWYRQTLGQGPEFLTYFQNEAQLEKSRLLSDRFSAERPKGSFSTLEIQRTEQGDSAMYLCASSAPGTVNEKLFFGSGTQLSVL.

The V and J genes are TRBV7-8 and TRBJ2-2; TRBD1 might be the D (5 bases). CDR1 and CDR2 from the germline V gene are SGHVS and FQNEAQ. V gave up 2 bases and J gave up 4 bases, with 11 bases separating them. This CDR3 is built from 15 residues. Written as DNA, the CDR3 is TGTGCCAGCAGCTTATCAGGGCGAAGCACCGGGGAGCTGTTTTTT. Protein product: CASSLSGRSTGELFF.

This clone was detected once. The chain employs TRBV9 and TRBJ1-1, with TRBD1 identical over 10 bases. CDR1 and CDR2 from the germline V gene are SGDLS and YYNGEE. This CDR3 is 14 amino acids long. With 4 bases clipped from V and 6 bases from J, the junction kept 6 bases outside the gene matches. The CDR3 protein is CASSLRTGGAEAFF. The CDR3 nucleotides are TGTGCCAGCAGCCTCCGGACAGGGGGAGCTGAAGCTTTCTTT.

CDR3 region: CASSYSPHPSDTEAFF. Written as DNA, the CDR3 is TGTGCCAGCAGTTACTCACCGCACCCGTCGGACACTGAAGCTTTCTTT. The V call is TRBV6-5, the J call TRBJ1-1; D remains unclear. Germline V gene lookup returns CDR1 MNHEY and CDR2 SVGAGI. The CDR3 consists of 16 residues. V dropped 0 bases and J dropped 3 bases, with 14 bases sitting between them.

The V gene is TRBV3-1 (or the pseudogene TRBV3-2), the J gene TRBJ2-1, with a tentative D call TRBD2 (6 bases). Per germline, CDR1 LGHDT and CDR2 YNNKEL (reference sequence). Trimming removed 2 bases from V and 2 bases from J, with 16 bases in between. The CDR3 sequence is 17 residues long. CDR3 sequence reads: CASSQRRVAAPYNEQFF. The CDR3 bases are TGTGCCAGCAGCCAAAGAAGGGTAGCGGCGCCCTACAATGAGCAGTTCTTC.

The rearrangement uses TRBV2 and TRBJ2-5; D perhaps matches TRBD2 (6 bases). This CDR3 has 15 residues. CDR1 and CDR2 from the germline V gene are SNHLY and FYNNEI. The V end lost 5 bases, the J end lost 1 base, and 14 bases lay between the germline ends. The CDR3 spells CASSNEASVQETQYF. CDR3 sequence (DNA): TGTGCCAGCAGTAACGAGGCTAGCGTCCAAGAGACCCAGTACTTC.

The chain combines TRBV29-1 with TRBJ2-7; the match to TRBD1 covers 11 bases. V trimming: 7 bases; J trimming: 4 bases; junction bases outside the gene matches: 9. The V gene's germline CDR1 is SQVTM and CDR2 ANQGSEA. The CDR3 is 14 amino acids. This chain's CDR3 is CSASRDRGRYEQYF. The CDR3 DNA reads as TGCAGCGCTTCCCGGGACAGGGGGAGGTACGAGCAGTACTTC.

This chain joins TRBV2 and TRBJ2-3; 9 bases line up with TRBD2. CDR3 length equals 14 residues. Germline assignment: CDR1 SNHLY and CDR2 FYNNEI. With V trimmed by 6 bases and J by 11 bases, 12 bases remained unmatched. The chain's CDR3 is CASSPVSGRPLQYF. The CDR3 DNA reads as TGTGCCAGCAGCCCCGTCAGCGGGAGGCCCTTGCAGTATTTT. The whole variable domain, remainder taken from reference TRBV2 and TRBJ2-3, is EPEVTQTPSHQVTQMGQEVILRCVPISNHLYFYWYRQILGQKVEFLVSFYNNEISEKSEIFDDQFSVERPDGSNFTLKIRSTKLEDSAMYFCASSPVSGRPLQYFGPGTRLTVL.

This clone was picked up a small number of times. V is TRBV7-9 and J is TRBJ2-1; 10 bases map to TRBD2. Germline CDR1 SEHNR, CDR2 FQNEAQ (reference sequence). V shed 4 bases and J 4 bases; nucleotides not matched to a gene: 10. The CDR3 is 17 residues long. The DNA of the CDR3 is TGTGCCAGCAGCTCGACTAGCGGGTCTGGGGGGTACAATGAGCAGTTCTTC. Its translation is CASSSTSGSGGYNEQFF.

The chain joins TRBV6-5 to TRBJ2-7; possibly TRBD1 for D (6 bases). The germline V gene has CDR1 MNHEY and CDR2 SVGAGI. This CDR3 is 14 amino acids long. V lost 2 bases and J lost 6, with 14 bases in between. CDR3 nucleotide sequence: TGTGCCAGCAGTTACAAGATCACAGGGCCCGAGCAGTACTTC. It codes for CASSYKITGPEQYF.

CDR3: CASSPRLAGSSYNEQFF. In nucleotides, the CDR3 is TGTGCCAGCTCACCCCGGCTAGCGGGAAGCTCCTACAATGAGCAGTTCTTC. The chain recombines TRBV18 with TRBJ2-1, with 9 bases lining up with TRBD2. This CDR3 has 17 amino acids. From germline, CDR1 is KGHSH and CDR2 LQKENI. V was pared by 3 bases and J by 0 bases, with 6 bases of the junction left unmatched.

V and J are TRBV7-9 and TRBJ1-1; TRBD1 might be the D (5 bases). V shed 2 bases and J shed 5 bases, with 9 bases lying between them. The CDR3 sequence is 13 residues long. The V gene's germline CDR1 is SEHNR and CDR2 FQNEAQ (reference sequence). In DNA, the CDR3 is TGTGCCAGCAGCTTAACCGGGGGGACTGAAGCTTTCTTT. This sequence encodes CASSLTGGTEAFF.

The gene calls are TRBV5-5 and TRBJ1-5; 8 bases are shared with TRBD1. Trimming at V came to 1 base and at J to 4 bases, leaving 7 bases not matched to a gene. From germline, CDR1 is SGHKS and CDR2 YYEKEE (reference sequence). The CDR3 is 16 amino acids. The CDR3 spells CASSLQPGQGNQPQHF. The CDR3 nucleotides are TGTGCCAGCAGCTTGCAACCAGGACAGGGAAATCAGCCCCAGCATTTT.

The chain carries TRBV10-3 and TRBJ2-1, with 10 bases fitting TRBD1. Looked up from germline, CDR1 is ENHRY and CDR2 is SYGVKD. With V trimmed by 11 bases and J by 5 bases, 6 bases remained unmatched. The CDR3 consists of 13 residues. In DNA, the CDR3 is TGTGCCGTCGACAGGGGGCGAAACAATGAGCAGTTCTTC. Translating it yields CAVDRGRNNEQFF.

The chain recombines TRBV3-1 (or the pseudogene TRBV3-2) with TRBJ1-5; D is unresolved. V lost 1 base and J lost 7, with 5 bases in between. The CDR3 loop spans 12 amino acids. Germline CDR1 and CDR2: LGHDT and YNNKEL (reference sequence). CDR3 bases: TGTGCCAGCAGCCAAGGGCTCCAGCCCCAGCATTTT. Encoded protein: CASSQGLQPQHF.

The V call is TRBV11-2, the J call TRBJ2-3; 7 bases line up with TRBD2. Trimming at V came to 3 bases and at J to 5 bases, leaving 11 bases not matched to a gene. The CDR3 runs to 16 residues. CDR1 and CDR2 (germline): SGHAT, FQNNGV. The CDR3 nucleotides read TGTGCCAGCAGCTTCCCTTTGCGCGGGAGATTAGATACGCAGTATTTT. This gives the protein CASSFPLRGRLDTQYF. Supplemented by reference TRBV11-2 and TRBJ2-3, the full variable domain reads EAGVAQSPRYKIIEKRQSVAFWCNPISGHATLYWYQQILGQGPKLLIQFQNNGVVDDSQLPKDRFSAERLKGVDSTLKIQPAKLEDSAVYLCASSFPLRGRLDTQYFGPGTRLTVL.

This clone was detected a few times. This chain uses TRBV5-1 with TRBJ2-7; 9 bases agree with TRBD1. The CDR3 has 17 amino acids. V was pared by 3 bases and J by 3 bases, with 13 bases of the junction left unmatched. Per germline, CDR1 SGHRS and CDR2 YFSETQ. The DNA for the CDR3 is TGCGCCAGCAGCTGGGGTCCGGGACAGGGAGGGGTCTACGAGCAGTACTTC. Encoded protein: CASSWGPGQGGVYEQYF.

This chain uses TRBV30 with TRBJ2-1, with 11 bases fitting TRBD2. This CDR3 has 16 amino acids. The trim removed 4 bases at V and 0 bases at J, leaving 5 bases unmatched. Germline V gene data show CDR1 as GTSNPN and CDR2 as SVGIG (reference sequence). CDR3 DNA: TGTGCCTGGACCCTAGCGGGAGGTCACTCCTACAATGAGCAGTTCTTC. Residues: CAWTLAGGHSYNEQFF.

The chain couples TRBV6-2 or TRBV6-3 to TRBJ2-3; D is possibly TRBD1 (6 bases). Germline values: CDR1 MNHEY, CDR2 SVGEGT. The CDR3 is 15 amino acids. V was shortened by 5 bases and J by 1 base, with 13 bases between the two germline ends. The CDR3 loop reads CASSTRAGGTDTQYF. CDR3 nucleotide sequence: TGTGCCAGCAGTACGAGGGCAGGGGGCACAGATACGCAGTATTTT.

The chain combines TRBV7-9 with TRBJ1-1; a weak D match, TRBD1 (6 bases). Germline CDR1 reads SEHNR; CDR2 reads FQNEAQ (reference sequence). The CDR3 has 14 residues. V gave up 2 bases and J gave up 3 bases, with 10 bases separating them. The CDR3 coding sequence is TGTGCCAGCAGCTTAAGGGGGGGCGACACTGAAGCTTTCTTT. It codes for CASSLRGGDTEAFF.

The chain is built from TRBV13 and TRBJ1-1, with D hard to call. Germline CDR1 and CDR2: PRHDT and FYEKMQ (reference sequence). This CDR3 is built from 13 residues. Trimming shortened V by 2 bases and J by 4 bases, and 8 bases separated the two germline ends. The CDR3 loop reads CASSLRGFTEAFF. DNA for the CDR3: TGTGCCAGCAGCTTAAGAGGGTTCACTGAAGCTTTCTTT.

This sequence joins TRBV24-1 and TRBJ2-2; TRBD1 might be the D (6 bases). The CDR3 is 16 residues long. V was clipped by 0 bases and J by 4 bases, with 11 bases between them. Germline CDR1 is KGHDR and CDR2 is SFDVKD. The CDR3 region is CATSDLQDSSTGELFF. The CDR3 DNA follows: TGTGCCACCAGTGATTTGCAGGACAGTAGCACCGGGGAGCTGTTTTTT.

Regarding this clone: Other DNA sequences within the sample encode an identical CDR3. The chain combines TRBV3-1 (or the pseudogene TRBV3-2) with TRBJ1-1; tentative D call: TRBD1 (6 bases). Germline V gene sequence: CDR1 LGHDT, CDR2 YNNKEL (reference sequence). CDR3 length: 14 amino acids. V was trimmed by 1 base and J by 0 bases, leaving 6 bases between them. The CDR3 here is CASSQGQVNTEAFF. The CDR3 nucleotides read TGTGCCAGCAGCCAAGGACAGGTGAACACTGAAGCTTTCTTT.

Comments on this clone: Sequence at one end of the junction differs from germline and may be a read error. This chain joins TRBV2 and TRBJ1-2; 7 nucleotides line up with TRBD1. Per germline, CDR1 SNHLY and CDR2 FYNNEI. This CDR3 is 15 amino acids long. The DNA for the CDR3 is TGTGCCGGCAGTGAACGCCGGGACAGCCTAGAAGGCTACACCTTC. Amino acid sequence: CAGSERRDSLEGYTF.

The table lists this clone with a few counts. The rearrangement uses TRBV4-1 and TRBJ1-6, with 7 bases aligning to TRBD1. The V and J ends lost 4 bases and 6 bases, in that order; junction bases with no gene match: 9. This CDR3 is built from 16 residues. CDR1 and CDR2 (germline): MGHRA, YSYEKL. CDR3 residues: CASSLLGQASNSPLHF. The CDR3 DNA sequence: TGCGCCAGCAGCCTGTTAGGACAGGCCTCTAATTCACCCCTCCACTTT.